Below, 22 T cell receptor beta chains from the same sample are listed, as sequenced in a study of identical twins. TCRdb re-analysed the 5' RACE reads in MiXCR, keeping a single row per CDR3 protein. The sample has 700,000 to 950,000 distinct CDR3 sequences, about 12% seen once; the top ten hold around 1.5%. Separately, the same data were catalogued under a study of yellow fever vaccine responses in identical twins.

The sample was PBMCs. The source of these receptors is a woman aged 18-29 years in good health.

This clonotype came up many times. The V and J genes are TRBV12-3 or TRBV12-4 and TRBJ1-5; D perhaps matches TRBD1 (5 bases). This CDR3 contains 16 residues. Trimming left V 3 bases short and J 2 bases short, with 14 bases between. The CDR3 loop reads CASSLQGGVGNQPQHF. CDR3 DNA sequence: TGTGCCAGCAGTTTGCAGGGCGGTGTAGGCAATCAGCCCCAGCATTTT.

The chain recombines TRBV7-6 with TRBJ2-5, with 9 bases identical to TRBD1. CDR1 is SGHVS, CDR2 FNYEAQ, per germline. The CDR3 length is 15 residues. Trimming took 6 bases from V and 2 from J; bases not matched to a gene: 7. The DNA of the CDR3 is TGTGCCAGCAGTCAGCACGACAGGGGGCAAGAGACCCAGTACTTC. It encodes CASSQHDRGQETQYF.

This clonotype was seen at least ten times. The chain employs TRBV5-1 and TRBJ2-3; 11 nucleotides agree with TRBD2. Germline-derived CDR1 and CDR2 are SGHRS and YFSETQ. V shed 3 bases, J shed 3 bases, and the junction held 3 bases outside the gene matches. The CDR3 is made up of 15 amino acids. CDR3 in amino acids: CASSSTSGRTDTQYF. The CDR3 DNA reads TGCGCCAGCAGCTCAACTAGCGGGAGAACAGATACGCAGTATTTT.

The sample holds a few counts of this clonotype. The CDR3 protein is CASSFTGGNEKLFF. CDR3 bases: TGTGCCAGCAGCTTCACCGGTGGGAATGAAAAACTGTTTTTT. The rearrangement uses TRBV11-3 and TRBJ1-4; D remains ambiguous. This CDR3 contains 14 residues. Trimming shortened V by 3 bases and J by 5 bases, and 10 bases separated the two germline ends. Per the germline V gene, CDR1 is SGHNT and CDR2 is YENEEA.

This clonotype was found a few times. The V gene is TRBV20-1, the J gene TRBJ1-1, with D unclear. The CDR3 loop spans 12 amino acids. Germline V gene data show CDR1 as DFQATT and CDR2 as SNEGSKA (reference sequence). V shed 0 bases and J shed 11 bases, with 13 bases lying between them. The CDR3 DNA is TGCAGTGCTAGAGACGACGGGCTGCAGGCTTTCTTT. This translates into CSARDDGLQAFF.

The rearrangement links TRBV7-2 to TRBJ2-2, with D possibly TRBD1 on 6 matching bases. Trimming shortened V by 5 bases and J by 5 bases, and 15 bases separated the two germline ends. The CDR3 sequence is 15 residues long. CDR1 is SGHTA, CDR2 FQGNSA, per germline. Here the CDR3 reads CASSPRGQRTGELFF. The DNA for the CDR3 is TGTGCCAGCAGCCCCAGGGGCCAAAGGACCGGGGAGCTGTTTTTT. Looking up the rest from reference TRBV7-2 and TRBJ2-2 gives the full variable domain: GAGVSQSPSNKVTEKGKDVELRCDPISGHTALYWYRQSLGQGLEFLIYFQGNSAPDKSGLPSDRFSAERTGGSVSTLTIQRTQQEDSAVYLCASSPRGQRTGELFFGEGSRLTVL.

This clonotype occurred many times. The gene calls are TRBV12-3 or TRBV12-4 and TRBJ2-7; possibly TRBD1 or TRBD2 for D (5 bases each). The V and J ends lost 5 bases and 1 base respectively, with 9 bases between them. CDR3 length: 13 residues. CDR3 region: CASSGTVSYEQYF. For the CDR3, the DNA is TGTGCCAGCAGTGGGACGGTATCCTACGAGCAGTACTTC.

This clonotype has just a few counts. CDR3 amino acids: CASSEPGTPSWEQFF. The DNA of the CDR3 is TGTGCCAGCAGTGAACCAGGAACCCCCTCTTGGGAGCAGTTCTTC. The chain recombines TRBV2 with TRBJ2-1; D remains unclear. Deletions cut 2 bases from V and 10 bases from J, with 18 bases between. The CDR3 has 15 amino acids. Germline V gives CDR1 SNHLY, CDR2 FYNNEI.

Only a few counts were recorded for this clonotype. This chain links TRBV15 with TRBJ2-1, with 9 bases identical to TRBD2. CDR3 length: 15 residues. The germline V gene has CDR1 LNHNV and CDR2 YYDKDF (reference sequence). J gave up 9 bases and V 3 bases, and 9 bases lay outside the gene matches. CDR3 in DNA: TGTGCCACCAGCAGGGGACTAGCCACCCTCACTGAGCAGTTCTTC. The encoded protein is CATSRGLATLTEQFF.

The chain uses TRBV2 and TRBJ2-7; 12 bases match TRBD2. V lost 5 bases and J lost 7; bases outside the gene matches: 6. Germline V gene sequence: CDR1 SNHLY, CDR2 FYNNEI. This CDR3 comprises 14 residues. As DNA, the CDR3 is TGTGCCAGCAGTCGACTAGCGGGGGCCATGGAGCAGTACGTC. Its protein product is CASSRLAGAMEQYV.

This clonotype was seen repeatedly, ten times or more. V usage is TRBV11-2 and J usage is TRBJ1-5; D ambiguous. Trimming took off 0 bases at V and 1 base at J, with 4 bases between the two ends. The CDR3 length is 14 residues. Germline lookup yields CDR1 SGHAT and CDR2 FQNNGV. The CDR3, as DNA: TGTGCCAGCAGCTTAGATAAGAGCAATCAGCCCCAGCATTTT. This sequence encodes CASSLDKSNQPQHF.

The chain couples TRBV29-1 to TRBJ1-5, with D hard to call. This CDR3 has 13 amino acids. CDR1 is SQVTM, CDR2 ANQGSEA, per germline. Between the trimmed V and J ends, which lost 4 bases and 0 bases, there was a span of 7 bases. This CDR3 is CSVALNSNQPQHF. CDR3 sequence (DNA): TGCAGCGTTGCCCTTAATAGCAATCAGCCCCAGCATTTT.

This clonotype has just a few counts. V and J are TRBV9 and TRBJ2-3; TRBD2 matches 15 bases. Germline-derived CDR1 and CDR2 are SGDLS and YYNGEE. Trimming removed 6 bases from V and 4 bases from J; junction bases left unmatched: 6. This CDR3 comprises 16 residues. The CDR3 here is CASTRGLAGGADTQYF. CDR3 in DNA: TGTGCCAGCACCCGCGGACTAGCGGGGGGGGCAGATACGCAGTATTTT.

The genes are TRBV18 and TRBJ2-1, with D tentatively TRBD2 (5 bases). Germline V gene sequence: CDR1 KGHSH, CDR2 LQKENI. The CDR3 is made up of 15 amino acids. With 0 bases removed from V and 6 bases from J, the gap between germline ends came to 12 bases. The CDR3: CASSPPGSTRNEQFF. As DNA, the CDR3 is TGTGCCAGCTCACCACCGGGGAGCACCCGCAATGAGCAGTTCTTC.

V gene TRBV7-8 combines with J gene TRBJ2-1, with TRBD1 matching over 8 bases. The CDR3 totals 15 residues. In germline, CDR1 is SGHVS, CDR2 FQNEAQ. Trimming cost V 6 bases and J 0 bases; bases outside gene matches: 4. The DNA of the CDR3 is TGTGCCAGCAGGCGACAGGGGAGCTCCTACAATGAGCAGTTCTTC. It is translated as CASRRQGSSYNEQFF.

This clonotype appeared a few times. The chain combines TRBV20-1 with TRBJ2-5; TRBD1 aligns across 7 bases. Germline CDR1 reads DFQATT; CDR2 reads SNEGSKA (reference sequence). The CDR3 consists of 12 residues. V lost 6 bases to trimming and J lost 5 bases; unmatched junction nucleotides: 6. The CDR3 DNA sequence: TGCAGTGCCCCGGACAGGAAGGAGACCCAGTACTTC. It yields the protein CSAPDRKETQYF.

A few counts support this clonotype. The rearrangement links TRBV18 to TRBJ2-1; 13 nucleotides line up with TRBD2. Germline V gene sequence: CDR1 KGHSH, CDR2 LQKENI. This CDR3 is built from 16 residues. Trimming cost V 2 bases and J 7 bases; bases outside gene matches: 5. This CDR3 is CASSPTSGGAGNEQFF. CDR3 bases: TGTGCCAGCTCACCAACTAGCGGGGGGGCCGGTAATGAGCAGTTCTTC.

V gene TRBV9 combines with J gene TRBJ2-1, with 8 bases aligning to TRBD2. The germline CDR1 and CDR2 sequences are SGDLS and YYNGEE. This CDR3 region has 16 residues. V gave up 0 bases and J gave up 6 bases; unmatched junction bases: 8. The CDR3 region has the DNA TGTGCCAGCAGCGTAGCAGCGGGAGCGAAAAGCAATGAGCAGTTCTTC. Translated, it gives CASSVAAGAKSNEQFF.

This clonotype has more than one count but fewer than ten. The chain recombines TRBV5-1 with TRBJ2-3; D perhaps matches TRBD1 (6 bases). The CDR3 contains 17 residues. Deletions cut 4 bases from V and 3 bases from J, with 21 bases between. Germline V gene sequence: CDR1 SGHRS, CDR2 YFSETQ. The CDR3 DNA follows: TGCGCCAGCAGCCCCGCCGGGACACGGGGCGGGACAGATACGCAGTATTTT. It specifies CASSPAGTRGGTDTQYF.

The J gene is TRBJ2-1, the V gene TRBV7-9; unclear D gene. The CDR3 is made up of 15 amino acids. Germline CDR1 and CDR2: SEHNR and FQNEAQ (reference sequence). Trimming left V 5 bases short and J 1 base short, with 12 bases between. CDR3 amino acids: CASSPRTTSYNEQFF. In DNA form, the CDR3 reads TGTGCCAGCAGCCCTCGGACCACTTCCTACAATGAGCAGTTCTTC.

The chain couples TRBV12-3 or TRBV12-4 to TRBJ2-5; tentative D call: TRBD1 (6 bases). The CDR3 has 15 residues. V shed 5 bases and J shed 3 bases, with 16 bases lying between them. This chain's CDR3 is CASSPARTEKETQYF. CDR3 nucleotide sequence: TGTGCCAGCAGTCCCGCACGGACAGAAAAAGAGACCCAGTACTTC.

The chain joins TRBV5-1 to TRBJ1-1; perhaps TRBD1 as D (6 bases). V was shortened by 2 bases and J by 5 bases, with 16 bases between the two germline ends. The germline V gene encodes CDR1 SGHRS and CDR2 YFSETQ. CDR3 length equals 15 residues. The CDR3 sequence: CASSLTGWEATEAFF. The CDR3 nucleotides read TGCGCCAGCAGCTTAACAGGGTGGGAGGCAACTGAAGCTTTCTTT.